Listed here are 2 T cell receptor beta chains from one sample, sequenced in a study of blood T cell repertoires in COVID-19. Method: immunoSEQ multiplex PCR; TCRdb's copy keeps in-frame clones and lacks some. Of 270,000 or so clones listed, nearly 90% were seen once; the top ten hold roughly 2%. The source material was peripheral blood. These receptors all stem from an older woman with COVID-19, enrolled during active disease.

The V and J genes are TRBV5-1 and TRBJ1-1, with D perhaps TRBD1 (5 bases). Trimming took 4 bases from V and 4 from J, leaving 17 bases between them. Germline-derived CDR1 and CDR2 are SGHRS and YFSETQ. The CDR3 length is 15 residues. CDR3 region: CASSKVDRGGTEAFF. DNA for the CDR3: TGCGCCAGCAGCAAAGTCGACAGAGGCGGCACTGAAGCTTTCTTT.

The chain employs TRBV27 and TRBJ2-2; unclear D gene. The CDR3 is made up of 13 amino acids. Trimming left V 3 bases short and J 7 bases short, with 9 bases between. CDR1 and CDR2 (germline): MNHEY, SMNVEV (reference sequence). In DNA, the CDR3 is TGTGCCAGCAGTTTTAAGCGAGACGGGGAGCTGTTTTTT. Translation: CASSFKRDGELFF.